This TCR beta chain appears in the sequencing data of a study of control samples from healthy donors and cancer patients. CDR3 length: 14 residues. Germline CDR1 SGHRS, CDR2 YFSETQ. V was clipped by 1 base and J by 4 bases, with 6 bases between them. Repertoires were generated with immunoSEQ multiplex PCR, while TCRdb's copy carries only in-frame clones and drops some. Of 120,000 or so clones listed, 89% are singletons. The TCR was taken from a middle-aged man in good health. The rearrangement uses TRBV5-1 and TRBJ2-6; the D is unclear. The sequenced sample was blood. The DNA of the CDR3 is TGCGCCAGCAGCTTGATTCCCGGGGCCAACGTCCTGACTTTC. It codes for CASSLIPGANVLTF. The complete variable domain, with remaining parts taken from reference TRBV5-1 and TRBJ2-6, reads KAGVTQTPRYLIKTRGQQVTLSCSPISGHRSVSWYQQTPGQGLQFLFEYFSETQRNKGNFPGRFSGRQFSNSRSEMNVSTLELGDSALYLCASSLIPGANVLTFGAGSRLTVL.